Below, 4 T cell receptor beta chains from the same sample are listed, as sequenced in a study of shared clonotypes between healthy human individuals. Sequencing was performed with immunoSEQ multiplex PCR; in TCRdb, only in-frame clones are kept and a portion is missing. The data contain some 1.4 million clones, around 97% of them singletons. Material for sequencing was naive CD4+ T cells sorted from blood. Subset: CD45RA+ positively selected. The receptors come from a young man in good health.

The chain joins TRBV11-2 to TRBJ2-1, with D possibly TRBD1 on 5 matching bases. The V and J ends lost 3 bases and 9 bases respectively, with 12 bases between them. This CDR3 has 13 residues. CDR1 is SGHAT and CDR2 is FQNNGV in the germline V gene. The CDR3 protein is CASSFRVIGEQFF. The CDR3, as DNA: TGTGCCAGCAGCTTCAGGGTTATCGGTGAGCAGTTCTTC. The complete variable domain, with remaining parts taken from reference TRBV11-2 and TRBJ2-1, reads EAGVAQSPRYKIIEKRQSVAFWCNPISGHATLYWYQQILGQGPKLLIQFQNNGVVDDSQLPKDRFSAERLKGVDSTLKIQPAKLEDSAVYLCASSFRVIGEQFFGPGTRLTVL.

The V and J genes are TRBV27 and TRBJ2-7, with TRBD2 matching 10 bases. The CDR3 is made up of 13 amino acids. CDR1 is MNHEY and CDR2 is SMNVEV in the germline V gene (reference sequence). J was trimmed by 11 bases and V by 5 bases; bases with no gene match: 9. CDR3 DNA: TGTGCCAGCAGTCTAGCGGGAGTGTCAGGGGAGTACTTC. Translated, it gives CASSLAGVSGEYF.

This chain uses TRBV10-1 with TRBJ2-7; D is unresolved. This CDR3 is built from 16 residues. The germline V and J ends were trimmed by 4 bases and 2 bases, with 18 bases remaining between them. Germline V gives CDR1 WNHNN, CDR2 SYGVQD (reference sequence). The CDR3 protein is CASSGPLGGPTYEQYF. Here the CDR3 DNA reads TGCGCCAGCAGTGGTCCTCTGGGCGGACCTACCTACGAGCAGTACTTC.

The chain employs TRBV18 and TRBJ2-1; a possible D gene is TRBD2 (5 bases). This CDR3 comprises 15 residues. CDR1 KGHSH and CDR2 LQKENI come from the germline V gene. V lost 3 bases and J lost 5, with 14 bases in between. For the CDR3, the DNA is TGTGCCAGCTCACCCCGGCGAGCGGATGACAATGAGCAGTTCTTC. This encodes CASSPRRADDNEQFF. Looking up the rest from reference TRBV18 and TRBJ2-1 gives the full variable domain: NAGVMQNPRHLVRRRGQEARLRCSPMKGHSHVYWYRQLPEEGLKFMVYLQKENIIDESGMPKERFSAEFPKEGPSILRIQQVVRGDSAAYFCASSPRRADDNEQFFGPGTRLTVL.